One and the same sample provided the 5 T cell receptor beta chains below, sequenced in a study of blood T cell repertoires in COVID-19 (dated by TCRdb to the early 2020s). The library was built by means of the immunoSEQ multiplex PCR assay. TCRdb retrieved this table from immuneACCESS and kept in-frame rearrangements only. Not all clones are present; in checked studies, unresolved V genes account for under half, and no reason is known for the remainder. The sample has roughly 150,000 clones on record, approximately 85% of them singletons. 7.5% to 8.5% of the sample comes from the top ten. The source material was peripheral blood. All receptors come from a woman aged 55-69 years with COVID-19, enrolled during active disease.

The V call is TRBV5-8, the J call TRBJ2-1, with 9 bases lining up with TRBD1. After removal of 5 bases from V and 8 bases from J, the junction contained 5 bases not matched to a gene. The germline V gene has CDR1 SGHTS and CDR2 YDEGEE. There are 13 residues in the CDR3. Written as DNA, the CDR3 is TGTGCCAGCAGTTGGGACAGGGACTATGAGCAGTTCTTC. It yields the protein CASSWDRDYEQFF.

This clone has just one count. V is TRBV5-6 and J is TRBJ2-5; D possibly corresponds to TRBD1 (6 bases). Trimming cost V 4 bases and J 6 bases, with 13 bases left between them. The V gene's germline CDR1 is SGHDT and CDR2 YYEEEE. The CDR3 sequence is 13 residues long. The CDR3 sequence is CASSPARGKTQYF. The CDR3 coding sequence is TGTGCCAGCAGCCCCGCTAGGGGGAAGACCCAGTACTTC.

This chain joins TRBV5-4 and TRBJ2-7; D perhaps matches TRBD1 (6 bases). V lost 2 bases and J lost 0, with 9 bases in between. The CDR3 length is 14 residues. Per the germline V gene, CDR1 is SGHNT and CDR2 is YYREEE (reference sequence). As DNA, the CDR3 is TGTGCCAGCAGCTTCACAGGGAACTCCTACGAGCAGTACTTC. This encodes CASSFTGNSYEQYF.

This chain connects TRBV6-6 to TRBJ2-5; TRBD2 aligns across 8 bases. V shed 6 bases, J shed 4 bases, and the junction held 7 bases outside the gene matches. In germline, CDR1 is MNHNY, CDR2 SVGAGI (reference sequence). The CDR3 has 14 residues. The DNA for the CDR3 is TGTGCCAGCAGAGACCCCGCGGGGGGAGAGACCCAGTACTTC. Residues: CASRDPAGGETQYF.

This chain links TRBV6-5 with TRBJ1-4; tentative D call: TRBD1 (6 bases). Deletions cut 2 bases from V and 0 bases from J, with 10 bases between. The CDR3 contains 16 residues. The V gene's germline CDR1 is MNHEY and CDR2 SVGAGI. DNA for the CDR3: TGTGCCAGCAGTTACGAAGGGGGTTCAACTAATGAAAAACTGTTTTTT. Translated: CASSYEGGSTNEKLFF.